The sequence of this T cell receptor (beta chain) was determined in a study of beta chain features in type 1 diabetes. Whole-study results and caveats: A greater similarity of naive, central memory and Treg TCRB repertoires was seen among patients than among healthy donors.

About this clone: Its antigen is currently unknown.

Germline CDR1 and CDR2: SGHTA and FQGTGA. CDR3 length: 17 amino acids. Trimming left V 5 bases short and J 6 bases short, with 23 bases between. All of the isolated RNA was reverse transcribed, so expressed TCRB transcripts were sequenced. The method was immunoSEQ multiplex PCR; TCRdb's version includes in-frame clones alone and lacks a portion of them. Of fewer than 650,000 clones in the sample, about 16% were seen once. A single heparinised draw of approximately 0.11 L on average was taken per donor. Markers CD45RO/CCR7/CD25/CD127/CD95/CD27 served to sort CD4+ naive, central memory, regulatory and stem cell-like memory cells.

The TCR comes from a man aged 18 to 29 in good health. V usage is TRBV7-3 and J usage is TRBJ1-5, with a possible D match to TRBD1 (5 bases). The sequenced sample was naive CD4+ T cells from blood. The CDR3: CASSQNGGFVPAQPQHF. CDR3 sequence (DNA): TGTGCCAGCAGCCAAAATGGGGGGTTCGTCCCAGCTCAGCCCCAGCATTTT.